The clone carrying this T cell receptor (beta chain) came up a few times. This record belongs to a study of blood T cells in healthy people across ages. Germline V gene sequence: CDR1 MNHEY, CDR2 SMNVEV (reference sequence). The CDR3 loop spans 15 amino acids. With 2 bases removed from V and 5 bases from J, the gap between germline ends came to 15 bases. A second roughly 6 to 11 cycle PCR used barcoded and J-beta primers. Every sample gave at least 2.5 million paired-end reads containing CDR3. One entry per CDR3 protein, called by TCRdb with MiXCR from the 5' RACE reads. The sample holds more than 650,000 distinct CDR3 sequences, 22% seen once.

The source of this sequence is a man in his 70s in good health. The V gene is TRBV27, the J gene TRBJ2-5, with D maybe TRBD1 (5 bases). The sequenced material came from blood. The CDR3 coding sequence is TGTGCCAGCAGTTTACTGCAGGGTTTCGGGGAGACCCAGTACTTC. It encodes CASSLLQGFGETQYF.